Shown below are 14 T cell receptor beta chains from a single sample sequenced in a study of tumor T cells in aggressive B-cell lymphoma. Sequenced by immunoSEQ multiplex PCR; TCRdb stores in-frame clones only, minus some. The top ten clones hold over 2% of a sample with 9,500 to 13,000 clones, about 91% of them seen once. Sequencing was carried out using tumor tissue. All receptors derive from an adult with diffuse large B cell lymphoma.

In this sample, this clone turned up once. This sequence joins TRBV28 and TRBJ2-7; 9 nucleotides match TRBD1. Germline assignment: CDR1 MDHEN and CDR2 SYDVKM. Unmatched junction bases numbered 14, after V lost 3 bases and J lost 2 bases. The CDR3 contains 18 residues. CDR3 in amino acids: CASSFSRQGVPDPYEQYF. Here the CDR3 DNA reads TGTGCCAGCAGTTTCAGTCGACAGGGGGTTCCGGACCCCTACGAGCAGTACTTC.

The chain joins TRBV10-1 to TRBJ2-2; TRBD2 matches at 12 bases. CDR3 length: 15 amino acids. Germline CDR1 and CDR2: WNHNN and SYGVQD (reference sequence). V dropped 4 bases and J dropped 7; count of bases not matched to a gene: 4. CDR3 in amino acids: CASSATSGRIGELFF. CDR3 sequence (DNA): TGCGCCAGCAGTGCGACTAGCGGGAGAATCGGGGAGCTGTTTTTT.

This clone was recorded once. One end of the junction varies from germline; a read error may be responsible. This chain links TRBV29-1 with TRBJ2-5; D is unresolved. The CDR3 has 10 residues. The germline gives CDR1 SQVTM, CDR2 ANQGSEA. CDR3 sequence reads: CSVAVESQYF. CDR3 in DNA: TGCAGCGTTGCCGTCGAGAGCCAGTACTTC. Looking up the rest from reference TRBV29-1 and TRBJ2-5 gives the full variable domain: SAVISQKPSRDICQRGTSLTIQCQVDSQVTMMFWYRQQPGQSLTLIATANQGSEATYESGFVIDKFPISRPNLTFSTLTVSNMSPEDSSIYLCSVAVESQYFGPGTRLLVL.

The genes are TRBV7-9 and TRBJ2-7, with 7 bases aligning to TRBD2. V trimming: 5 bases; J trimming: 1 base; junction bases outside the gene matches: 2. The CDR3 has 13 residues. Per the germline V gene, CDR1 is SEHNR and CDR2 is FQNEAQ (reference sequence). The CDR3, as DNA: TGTGCCAGCAGCGCGGGACTATCCTACGAGCAGTACTTC. Translation gives CASSAGLSYEQYF.

The gene calls are TRBV4-1 and TRBJ2-1; D is possibly TRBD2 (6 bases). Between the trimmed V and J ends, which lost 1 base and 0 bases, there was a span of 13 bases. The CDR3 sequence is 17 residues long. CDR1 and CDR2 (germline): MGHRA, YSYEKL. This CDR3 reads CASSQAERVYSYNEQFF. CDR3 coding DNA: TGCGCCAGCAGCCAAGCGGAGCGGGTATACTCCTACAATGAGCAGTTCTTC.

The chain recombines TRBV7-2 with TRBJ1-1; D perhaps matches TRBD1 (6 bases). CDR3 length: 15 residues. Germline CDR1 is SGHTA and CDR2 is FQGNSA. Trimming took off 4 bases at V and 4 bases at J, with 16 bases between the two ends. For the CDR3, the DNA is TGTGCCAGCAGCTATATACAGGGAAGGACCACTGAAGCTTTCTTT. Residues: CASSYIQGRTTEAFF.

The chain recombines TRBV6-1 with TRBJ2-1; possible D gene TRBD2, 6 bases. CDR3 size: 14 residues. With 2 bases removed from V and 12 bases from J, the gap between germline ends came to 17 bases. The germline gives CDR1 MNHNS, CDR2 SASEGT. The CDR3: CASSEMSGVIGQFF. The CDR3 nucleotides are TGTGCCAGCAGTGAAATGTCGGGGGTGATTGGGCAGTTCTTC.

The chain is built from TRBV5-1 and TRBJ2-7; the match to TRBD1 covers 7 bases. The CDR3 is 14 amino acids. Germline CDR1 SGHRS, CDR2 YFSETQ. J was trimmed by 1 base and V by 5 bases; bases with no gene match: 6. The chain's CDR3 is CASRRDSVSYEQYF. In DNA, the CDR3 is TGCGCCAGCAGGAGGGACAGTGTGTCCTACGAGCAGTACTTC. Supplemented by reference TRBV5-1 and TRBJ2-7, the full variable domain reads KAGVTQTPRYLIKTRGQQVTLSCSPISGHRSVSWYQQTPGQGLQFLFEYFSETQRNKGNFPGRFSGRQFSNSRSEMNVSTLELGDSALYLCASRRDSVSYEQYFGPGTRLTVT.

This clone was seen just once. V gene TRBV7-9 combines with J gene TRBJ2-3, with 10 bases that match TRBD2. CDR1 SEHNR and CDR2 FQNEAQ come from the germline V gene (reference sequence). CDR3 length: 16 residues. Germline trimming cut 6 bases from V and 2 bases from J; bases unmatched to any gene: 8. The CDR3 nucleotides read TGTGCCAGCAGGGGAACTAGCGGGACCTTCACAGATACGCAGTATTTT. Translated: CASRGTSGTFTDTQYF.

The V call is TRBV2, the J call TRBJ1-5; the D is unclear. The V gene's germline CDR1 is SNHLY and CDR2 FYNNEI. This CDR3 has 12 residues. Trimming shortened V by 5 bases and J by 2 bases, and 4 bases separated the two germline ends. The CDR3 bases are TGTGCCAGCAGTTTCGGCAATCAGCCCCAGCATTTT. Protein sequence: CASSFGNQPQHF.

This chain connects TRBV19 to TRBJ2-7, with D possibly TRBD2 on 5 matching bases. The CDR3 sequence is 17 residues long. Per germline, CDR1 LNHDA and CDR2 SQIVND (reference sequence). Between the trimmed V and J ends, which lost 4 bases and 0 bases, there was a span of 19 bases. The CDR3 protein is CASSNPSSSGSSYEQYF. The DNA of the CDR3 is TGTGCCAGTAGTAACCCCTCCTCGAGCGGCAGCTCCTACGAGCAGTACTTC.

The chain carries TRBV28 and TRBJ1-4, with a possible D match to TRBD1 (5 bases). Germline V gene sequence: CDR1 MDHEN, CDR2 SYDVKM. The length of the CDR3 is 15 residues. Trimming left V 4 bases short and J 5 bases short, with 14 bases between. The CDR3 loop is CASSSGGGGNEKLFF. In nucleotides, the CDR3 is TGTGCCAGCAGTTCAGGTGGGGGGGGGAATGAAAAACTGTTTTTT.

V gene TRBV2 combines with J gene TRBJ2-7, with TRBD2 identical over 12 bases. Per the germline V gene, CDR1 is SNHLY and CDR2 is FYNNEI. Trimming removed 5 bases from V and 3 bases from J; junction bases left unmatched: 5. This CDR3 comprises 15 residues. The CDR3 loop reads CASSSLAGGLYEQYF. DNA for the CDR3: TGTGCCAGCAGTTCACTAGCGGGAGGCCTCTACGAGCAGTACTTC.

The V gene is TRBV25-1, the J gene TRBJ1-4; the D is unclear. The germline CDR1 and CDR2 sequences are MGHDK and SYGVNS. V dropped 3 bases and J dropped 0 bases, with 8 bases sitting between them. This CDR3 contains 15 residues. CDR3 amino acids: CASSDYVATNEKLFF. The CDR3 region has the DNA TGTGCCAGCAGTGATTATGTTGCAACTAATGAAAAACTGTTTTTT. Combining the CDR3 with reference TRBV25-1 and TRBJ1-4 gives the whole variable domain EADIYQTPRYLVIGTGKKITLECSQTMGHDKMYWYQQDPGMELHLIHYSYGVNSTEKGDLSSESTVSRIRTEHFPLTLESARPSHTSQYLCASSDYVATNEKLFFGSGTQLSVL.